Listed below are T cell receptor beta chains from one sample, sequenced in a study of cytomegalovirus exposure and HLA in healthy donors. The table came from immunoSEQ multiplex PCR; TCRdb's copy has only in-frame clones and leaves some out. The repertoire holds over 110,000 clones, with under 90% as singletons. The sample comprised PBMCs. The receptors originated from a male donor in good health and CMV-seronegative. The CDR3 runs from the conserved cysteine through the conserved F or W. Each record gives: CDR3 protein, V gene, clone size. Clone size appears in some rows only: once, few, many, or a class for an expanded clone.

CDR3: CASSPWGGGYEQYF
V: TRBV19
size: NA

CDR3: CASSAGLTYEQYF
V: TRBV5-1
size: NA

CDR3: CASSLLPGQGFQETQYF
V: TRBV18
size: NA

CDR3: CAWGLGSGYTF
V: TRBV30
size: once

CDR3: CASSPGDSDYYGYTF
V: TRBV4-3
size: once

CDR3: CASSVTGRGYIF
V: TRBV14
size: NA

CDR3: CASSWRGVPPYNEQFF
V: TRBV11-3
size: NA

CDR3: CASRPGTFTGELFF
V: TRBV7-6
size: once

CDR3: CASRGTDEQYF
V: TRBV2
size: NA

CDR3: CATSTLQEFLETQYF
V: TRBV15
size: once

CDR3: CAWTGAPGEQYF
V: TRBV30
size: NA

CDR3: CASRDSRGGYGYTF
V: TRBV28
size: NA

CDR3: CSARRSNEAFF
V: TRBV20-1
size: NA

CDR3: CASSPGTGNEQYF
V: TRBV27
size: once

CDR3: CASSLGGVEANVLTF
V: TRBV13
size: NA

CDR3: CASSYVLRDWQYEQYF
V: TRBV6-5
size: NA

CDR3: CASTQTTGGYEQYF
V: TRBV28
size: NA

CDR3: CASSIATRGPYNEQFF
V: TRBV19
size: NA

CDR3: CASDREGDGYTF
V: TRBV2
size: NA

CDR3: CASSLPRERTDTQYF
V: TRBV5-6
size: NA

CDR3: CASGQLNTEAFF
V: TRBV27
size: NA

CDR3: CSVLQGAGYTF
V: TRBV29-1
size: NA

CDR3: CASRILAGDYNEQFF
V: TRBV28
size: NA